This T cell receptor (beta chain) was captured in a study of blood T cells in healthy people across ages. This clonotype was counted only a few times. Trimming took off 6 bases at V and 7 bases at J, with 20 bases between the two ends. The CDR3 has 15 residues. Germline CDR1 reads MDHEN; CDR2 reads SYDVKM. The use of a sample-barcoded 5' primer and a J-beta primer mix characterized a second PCR of about 7 to 12 cycles. Each CDR3 protein is one row after TCRdb ran MiXCR on the 5' RACE reads. Of more than 600,000 distinct CDR3 sequences detected, roughly 25% appear once; the ten largest clones hold under 10%. The sample also formed part of further work on T cells of mothers and their children.

The sequence derives from a boy aged 5-17 years in good health. The chain combines TRBV28 with TRBJ2-3; TRBD2 is a possible D gene (6 bases). Sequenced sample: blood. The CDR3 here is CASSPRRIAEYTQYF. CDR3 nucleotide sequence: TGTGCCAGCAGCCCCAGGAGGATAGCGGAGTATACGCAGTATTTT.